The 32 T cell receptor beta chains below were found in one sample sequenced in a study of breast tumors, draining lymph nodes, adjacent tissues. TCRdb re-called the multiplex PCR reads through MiXCR, storing one row per CDR3 protein. There are a few hundred thousand distinct CDR3 sequences in the sample; around 34% occur only once, and 3% to 4% lies in the top ten. Breast cancer patients provided tissue from their axillary draining lymph nodes. The specimen was axillary lymph node tissue. Receptors originate from a female donor with breast cancer. Some clones in this sample may be carry-over from other donors' samples.

This clonotype has ten or more counts. V usage is TRBV12-3 or TRBV12-4 and J usage is TRBJ1-2, with D maybe TRBD1 (5 bases). V lost 3 bases, J lost 4 bases, and 15 bases lay in between. The CDR3 is 15 amino acids. The chain's CDR3 is CASSLRQGGTYGYTF. The CDR3 DNA follows: TGTGCCAGCAGTTTGAGGCAGGGTGGTACCTATGGCTACACCTTC.

The J gene is TRBJ1-1, the V gene TRBV20-1; D remains unclear. Germline V gives CDR1 DFQATT, CDR2 SNEGSKA (reference sequence). The CDR3 loop spans 14 amino acids. V dropped 0 bases and J dropped 1 base, with 9 bases sitting between them. DNA of the CDR3: TGCAGTGCTAGAGAGGGCAGTCAGAACACTGAAGCTTTCTTT. Its translation: CSAREGSQNTEAFF.

In this sample, this clonotype turned up many times. The chain has TRBV15 and TRBJ1-6; D is ambiguous. Germline CDR1 reads LNHNV; CDR2 reads YYDKDF (reference sequence). Trimming removed 3 bases from V and 10 bases from J, with 7 bases in between. The CDR3 spans 12 residues. CDR3 residues: CATSRENSPLHF. In DNA form, the CDR3 reads TGTGCCACCAGCAGGGAAAACTCACCCCTCCACTTT.

This clonotype occurred a few times. This may be a read error, as it is one base from a much larger clone. V usage is TRBV20-1 and J usage is TRBJ2-5; D might be TRBD1 or TRBD2, each matching 5 bases. The CDR3 has 18 amino acids. Germline lookup yields CDR1 DFQATT and CDR2 SNEGSKA (reference sequence). The V and J ends lost 0 bases and 2 bases respectively, with 22 bases between them. The CDR3 sequence: CSARDPGAPTVGQETQYF. The CDR3 DNA follows: TGCAGTGCTAGAGATCCCGGGGCCCCTACCGTGGGACAAGAGACCCAGTACTTC.

On this clonotype itself: A read error may explain this, as a much larger clone is one base away. CDR3: CASSIGVSGGPYNERFF. In DNA form, the CDR3 reads TGTGCCAGTAGTATCGGGGTTTCGGGGGGACCATACAATGAGCGGTTCTTC. The V call is TRBV19, the J call TRBJ2-1; 7 bases map to TRBD2. Germline V lookup: CDR1 LNHDA, CDR2 SQIVND (reference sequence). The CDR3 consists of 17 residues.

This clonotype was found many times. V usage is TRBV4-2 and J usage is TRBJ2-7; 7 bases map to TRBD2. Germline values: CDR1 LGHNA, CDR2 YNFKEQ. This CDR3 contains 13 residues. Trimming removed 3 bases from V and 6 bases from J; junction bases left unmatched: 5. This chain's CDR3 is CASSQRGTGEQYF. In DNA form, the CDR3 reads TGTGCCAGCAGCCAGCGGGGGACGGGCGAGCAGTACTTC.

This clonotype was counted at least ten times. An end of the junction does not agree with germline; a read error may underlie this. The J gene is TRBJ1-2, the V gene TRBV7-9, with 8 nucleotides matching TRBD1. CDR3 length: 15 residues. From germline, CDR1 is SEHNR and CDR2 FQNEAQ (reference sequence). The CDR3 DNA follows: TGTGCCAGCAGCTTACGGACAGGGATTAACTATGGCTACCCCTTC. As protein: CASSLRTGINYGYPF.

This clonotype was recorded at least ten times. The chain combines TRBV9 with TRBJ1-4, with TRBD1 matching over 7 bases. Germline V gene lookup returns CDR1 SGDLS and CDR2 YYNGEE. The CDR3 has 15 residues. Germline trimming cut 4 bases from V and 2 bases from J; bases unmatched to any gene: 5. The CDR3 nucleotides are TGTGCCAGCAGCTCCCTGACAGGGACTAATGAAAAACTGTTTTTT. Encoded protein: CASSSLTGTNEKLFF.

A word on this clonotype: Given a much more abundant clone one base away, this may be a read error. The rearrangement links TRBV7-3 to TRBJ2-6; possible D gene TRBD1, 6 bases. Germline V CDR1 and CDR2: SGHTA, FQGTGA. CDR3 length: 20 amino acids. Written as DNA, the CDR3 is TGTGCCAGCAGCTTAACGCTATACTCAGGGGATTACTCTCGGGCCAACGTCCTGACTTTC. This encodes CASSLTLYSGDYSRANVLTF.

The genes are TRBV19 and TRBJ2-6; weak D call: TRBD1 (5 bases). Per the germline V gene, CDR1 is LNHDA and CDR2 is SQIVND (reference sequence). V lost 3 bases and J lost 1, with 7 bases in between. CDR3 size: 15 residues. The CDR3 is CASSIAGSGANVLTF. CDR3 nucleotides: TGTGCCAGTAGTATCGCAGGGTCTGGGGCCAACGTCCTGACTTTC.

Remarks on this clonotype: The conserved phenylalanine or tryptophan normally closing the CDR3 is absent here, so this likely arose from a read error. The DNA is left out, because the CDR3 cannot be placed on it with certainty; the CDR3 is given as TCRdb lists it. The chain uses TRBV20-1 and TRBJ2-1; TRBD1, as called in the table, went unchecked against the DNA. Germline V gene lookup returns CDR1 DFQATT and CDR2 SNEGSKA (reference sequence). A total of 8 residues make up the CDR3, ends included. CDR3 amino acids: CSARDPPG.

As for this clonotype: A read error may be the cause here, since a much bigger clone is one base away. The gene calls are TRBV20-1 and TRBJ2-1; tentative D call: TRBD1 (7 bases). The CDR3 totals 15 residues. The V gene lost 4 bases and the J gene lost 3 bases, with 16 bases spanning the gap. The germline gives CDR1 DFQATT, CDR2 SNEGSKA (reference sequence). CDR3 nucleotide sequence: TGCAGTGCTAAGGGGGAGGACAGGAACTACAATGAGCAGTTCTTC. Encoded protein: CSAKGEDRNYNEQFF.

This clonotype was seen ten or more times. This chain uses TRBV20-1 with TRBJ2-7; the match to TRBD2 covers 11 bases. CDR1 and CDR2 from the germline V gene are DFQATT and SNEGSKA (reference sequence). The CDR3 runs 19 residues. Trimming removed 1 base from V and 7 bases from J; junction bases left unmatched: 21. The CDR3 sequence is CSARGRSSSGGTSTKEQYF. The CDR3 DNA reads as TGCAGTGCTAGAGGGCGGTCGTCTAGCGGGGGGACCTCCACAAAGGAGCAGTACTTC.

About this clonotype: Given a much more abundant clone one base away, this may be a read error. The chain carries TRBV7-2 and TRBJ2-3; D gene unclear. CDR3 length equals 14 residues. Germline V gene sequence: CDR1 SGHTA, CDR2 FQGNSA. Trimming pared 1 base from V and 0 bases from J, leaving 5 bases between. The CDR3 sequence is CASSLEASTDTQYF. CDR3 bases: TGTGCCAGCAGCTTAGAGGCAAGCACAGATACGCAGTATTTT.

This clonotype was recorded at least ten times. The chain is built from TRBV6-5 and TRBJ2-3; D might be TRBD2 (5 bases). Germline V gene sequence: CDR1 MNHEY, CDR2 SVGAGI. V lost 6 bases to trimming and J lost 6 bases, with 13 bases between them. The CDR3 totals 13 residues. The CDR3 sequence is CASREPRADTQYF. CDR3 nucleotide sequence: TGTGCCAGCAGAGAACCGAGGGCCGATACGCAGTATTTT.

In DNA, the CDR3 is TGTGCCAGCAGTCCCCGACAGGGGGCGGGAAAACTGTTTTTT. This encodes CASSPRQGAGKLFF. The chain joins TRBV6-1 to TRBJ1-4; 10 bases match TRBD1. Germline CDR1 reads MNHNS; CDR2 reads SASEGT. J lost 10 bases, V lost 5 bases, and 7 bases had no gene match. The CDR3 spans 14 residues.

This clonotype was seen repeatedly, ten times or more. The chain has TRBV19 and TRBJ2-1, with 7 bases identical to TRBD2. This CDR3 is built from 16 residues. The germline V gene encodes CDR1 LNHDA and CDR2 SQIVND (reference sequence). V was clipped by 6 bases and J by 1 base; unmatched bases: 9. CDR3 residues: CASSIILAMSYNEQFF. The DNA of the CDR3 is TGTGCCAGTAGCATTATACTAGCGATGTCCTACAATGAGCAGTTCTTC.

This chain connects TRBV11-2 to TRBJ1-3; the D gene is possibly TRBD1 (5 bases). Germline V lookup: CDR1 SGHAT, CDR2 FQNNGV. The CDR3 length is 17 residues. V lost 6 bases to trimming and J lost 2 bases, with 20 bases between them. This CDR3 is CASRQDPGGVAGNTIYF. CDR3 coding DNA: TGTGCCAGCAGACAGGACCCGGGCGGAGTGGCTGGAAACACCATATATTTT.

This clonotype was observed at least ten times. This sequence joins TRBV7-8 and TRBJ1-4; D is perhaps TRBD1 (6 bases). The germline gives CDR1 SGHVS, CDR2 FQNEAQ. This CDR3 has 14 residues. V lost 3 bases and J lost 3, with 8 bases in between. The CDR3 here is CASSFDRPNEKLFF. CDR3 coding DNA: TGTGCCAGCAGCTTCGACAGGCCTAATGAAAAACTGTTTTTT.

This clonotype was found many times. The V and J genes are TRBV12-3 or TRBV12-4 and TRBJ2-2, with 8 bases lining up with TRBD1. V trimming: 5 bases; J trimming: 1 base; junction bases outside the gene matches: 0. The CDR3 has 14 amino acids. CDR3: CASSGQGNTGELFF. The CDR3 DNA reads as TGTGCCAGCAGTGGACAGGGGAACACCGGGGAGCTGTTTTTT.

This clonotype came up a few times. A much larger clone lies one base from this, so it may be a read error. V and J are TRBV7-2 and TRBJ2-5; D ambiguous. The CDR3 length is 15 residues. CDR1 and CDR2 (germline): SGHTA, FQGNSA. CDR3 nucleotides: TGTGCCAGCAGCACTTCGACGCATAGTAGAGAGACCCAGCACTTC. Its translation is CASSTSTHSRETQHF.

This clonotype was detected many times. Sequence at one end of the junction differs from germline and may be a read error. The rearrangement uses TRBV6-6 and TRBJ1-2; 9 nucleotides match TRBD1. Germline V gene data show CDR1 as MNHNY and CDR2 as SVGAGI (reference sequence). This CDR3 contains 15 residues. The DNA for the CDR3 is TGTGCCAGCAGTCACTCGACAGGGGGAAGGGTTGGCTACACCTTC. This encodes CASSHSTGGRVGYTF.

This clonotype is medium-sized by share. The CDR3 loop reads CASSLPGSPLHF. Here the CDR3 DNA reads TGTGCCAGCAGCTTACCGGGATCACCCCTCCACTTT. The rearrangement uses TRBV7-2 and TRBJ1-6; no clear D gene. The CDR3 runs 12 residues. Germline CDR1 SGHTA, CDR2 FQGNSA. Trimming pared 2 bases from V and 10 bases from J, leaving 6 bases between.

The chain employs TRBV24-1 and TRBJ2-3; D perhaps matches TRBD1 (5 bases). The germline V gene has CDR1 KGHDR and CDR2 SFDVKD. The CDR3 sequence is 15 residues long. Trimming shortened V by 11 bases and J by 3 bases, and 20 bases separated the two germline ends. In DNA, the CDR3 is TGTGCCATCATTGATCGGCGCAGGGCAACAGATACGCAGTATTTT. It encodes CAIIDRRRATDTQYF.

This clonotype was counted many times. The J gene is TRBJ1-3, the V gene TRBV11-3; D unclear. Deletions cut 5 bases from V and 0 bases from J, with 14 bases between. Germline V gives CDR1 SGHNT, CDR2 YENEEA. The length of the CDR3 is 16 residues. The chain's CDR3 is CASSPLTDTSGNTIYF. Here the CDR3 DNA reads TGTGCCAGCAGCCCCCTGACGGATACCTCTGGAAACACCATATATTTT.

This clonotype was seen at least ten times. The chain joins TRBV3-1 to TRBJ2-5; TRBD1 agrees at 9 bases. Per germline, CDR1 LGHDT and CDR2 YNNKEL (reference sequence). J gave up 9 bases and V 7 bases, and 15 bases lay outside the gene matches. The CDR3 length is 15 residues. The CDR3 is CASTSRGQGGRAQYF. The CDR3 nucleotides read TGTGCCAGCACCTCTCGGGGACAGGGCGGTCGTGCCCAGTACTTC.

With respect to this clonotype: This is likely a read error, given that the CDR3 carries no conserved phenylalanine or tryptophan at its end. The DNA is omitted, as the CDR3 cannot be located on it reliably, and the CDR3 follows TCRdb's listing. The chain links TRBV7-3 to TRBJ2-1; TRBD2 was called by the table and not checked on the DNA. Germline V lookup: CDR1 SGHTA, CDR2 FQGTGA. With termini counted, the CDR3 has 12 amino acids. Here the CDR3 reads CASSSNAGRRAP.

There are a few counts of this clonotype. This rearrangement joins TRBV28 to TRBJ2-7, with 11 positions matching TRBD2. Germline CDR1 MDHEN, CDR2 SYDVKM. The CDR3 extends over 15 amino acids. Trimming removed 3 bases from V and 2 bases from J; junction bases left unmatched: 3. CDR3 bases: TGTGCCAGCAGTTTTGGTAGCGGGAGGGCCTACGAGCAGTACTTC. This gives the protein CASSFGSGRAYEQYF.

The chain links TRBV7-8 to TRBJ2-5; possibly TRBD2 for D (7 bases). The CDR3 runs 15 residues. Trimming removed 5 bases at V and 2 bases at J, with 15 bases between. Germline CDR1 and CDR2: SGHVS and FQNEAQ. CDR3 in amino acids: CASSVREGGQETQYF. Written as DNA, the CDR3 is TGTGCCAGCAGCGTCAGGGAGGGGGGGCAAGAGACCCAGTACTTC. Based on the CDR3 plus reference TRBV7-8 and TRBJ2-5, the full variable domain is GAGVSQSPRYKVAKRGQDVALRCDPISGHVSLFWYQQALGQGPEFLTYFQNEAQLDKSGLPSDRFFAERPEGSVSTLKIQRTQQEDSAVYLCASSVREGGQETQYFGPGTRLLVL.

The sample holds many counts of this clonotype. J is TRBJ2-7 and V is TRBV7-2; TRBD1 aligns across 7 bases. The CDR3 runs to 15 residues. With V trimmed by 1 base and J by 2 bases, 5 bases remained unmatched. Germline V gene sequence: CDR1 SGHTA, CDR2 FQGNSA. CDR3 sequence (DNA): TGTGCCAGCAGCTTAGGACAGGGCCTAACCTACGAGCAGTACTTC. Protein sequence: CASSLGQGLTYEQYF.

This rearrangement joins TRBV5-4 to TRBJ2-5; TRBD2 matches at 8 bases. Germline values: CDR1 SGHNT, CDR2 YYREEE (reference sequence). Losses at the gene ends were 0 bases for V and 4 bases for J; bases not matched to a gene: 8. The CDR3 sequence is 16 residues long. The CDR3 nucleotides read TGTGCCAGCAGCTTGGGGAGCGGGGGAGTCTTAGAGACCCAGTACTTC. Its protein product is CASSLGSGGVLETQYF.

This clonotype was observed many times. The rearrangement links TRBV10-2 to TRBJ1-6; D is possibly TRBD1 (6 bases). V dropped 4 bases and J dropped 7 bases, with 8 bases sitting between them. The CDR3 contains 13 residues. Germline V gene sequence: CDR1 WSHSY, CDR2 SAAADI. CDR3 nucleotides: TGCGCCAGCAGTGGGACAGAGAATTCACCCCTCCACTTT. Protein product: CASSGTENSPLHF.